The source of this T cell receptor (beta chain) is a study of T cell changes during pregnancy in multiple sclerosis. Sequencing used immunoSEQ multiplex PCR; TCRdb keeps in-frame clones, though not all of them. The sample has around 30,000 clones, around 93% seen once; the top ten hold around 0.43%. CDR1 and CDR2 from the germline V gene are SGHRS and YFSETQ. The CDR3 has 14 amino acids. Trimming cost V 5 bases and J 4 bases; bases outside gene matches: 5. The source is a female donor with multiple sclerosis, enrolled in a pregnancy study. Source: CD4+ T cells from peripheral blood mononuclear cells, taken after pregnancy. V is TRBV5-1 and J is TRBJ2-1, with 8 bases aligning to TRBD2. In DNA, the CDR3 is TGCGCCAGCAGTCCCTCTAGCGGGTACAATGAGCAGTTCTTC. Translating it yields CASSPSSGYNEQFF.